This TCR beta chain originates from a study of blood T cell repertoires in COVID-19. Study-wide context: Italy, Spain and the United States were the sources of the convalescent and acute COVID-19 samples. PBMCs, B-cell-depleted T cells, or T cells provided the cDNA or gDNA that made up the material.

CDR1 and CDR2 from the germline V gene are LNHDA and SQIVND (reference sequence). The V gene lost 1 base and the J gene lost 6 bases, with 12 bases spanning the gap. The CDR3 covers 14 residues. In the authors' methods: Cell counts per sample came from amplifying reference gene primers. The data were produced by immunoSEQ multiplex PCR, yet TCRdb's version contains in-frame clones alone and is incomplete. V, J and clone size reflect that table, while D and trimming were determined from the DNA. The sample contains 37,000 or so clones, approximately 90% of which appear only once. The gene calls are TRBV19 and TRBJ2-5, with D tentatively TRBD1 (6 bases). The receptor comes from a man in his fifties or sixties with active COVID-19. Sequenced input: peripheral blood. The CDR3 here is CASSIGGGGKTQYF. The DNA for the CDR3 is TGTGCCAGTAGTATAGGTGGGGGCGGTAAGACCCAGTACTTC.